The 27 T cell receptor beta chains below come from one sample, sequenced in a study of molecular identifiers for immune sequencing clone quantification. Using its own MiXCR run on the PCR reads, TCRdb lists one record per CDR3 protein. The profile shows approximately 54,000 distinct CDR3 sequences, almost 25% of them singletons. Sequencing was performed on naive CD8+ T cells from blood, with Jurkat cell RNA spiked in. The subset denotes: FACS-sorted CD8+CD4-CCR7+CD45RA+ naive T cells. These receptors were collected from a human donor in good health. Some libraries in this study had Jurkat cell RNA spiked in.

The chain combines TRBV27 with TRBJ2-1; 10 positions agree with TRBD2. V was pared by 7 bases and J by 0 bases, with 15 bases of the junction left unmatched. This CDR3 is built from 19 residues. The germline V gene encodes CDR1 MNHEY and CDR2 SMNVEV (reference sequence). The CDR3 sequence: CASIGLAGAAISSYNEQFF. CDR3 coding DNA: TGTGCCAGCATTGGCCTAGCGGGGGCCGCGATTAGCTCCTACAATGAGCAGTTCTTC.

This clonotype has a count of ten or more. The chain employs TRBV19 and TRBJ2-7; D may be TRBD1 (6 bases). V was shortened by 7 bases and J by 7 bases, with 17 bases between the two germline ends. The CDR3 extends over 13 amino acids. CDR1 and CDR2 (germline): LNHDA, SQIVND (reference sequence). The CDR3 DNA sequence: TGTGCCAGTACCTCACAGGGAATCGGGGAGCAGTACTTC. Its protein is CASTSQGIGEQYF.

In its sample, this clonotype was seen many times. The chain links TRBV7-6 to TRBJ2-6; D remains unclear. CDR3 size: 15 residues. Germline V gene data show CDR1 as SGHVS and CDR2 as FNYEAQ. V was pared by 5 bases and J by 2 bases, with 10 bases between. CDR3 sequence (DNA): TGTGCCAGCAGCCCGTCTTTCGCTGGGGCCAACGTCCTGACTTTC. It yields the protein CASSPSFAGANVLTF.

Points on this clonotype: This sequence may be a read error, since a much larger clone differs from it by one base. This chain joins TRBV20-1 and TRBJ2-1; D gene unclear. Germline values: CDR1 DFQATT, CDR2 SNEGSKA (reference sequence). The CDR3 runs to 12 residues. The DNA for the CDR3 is TGCCGTGCTAGAGATGAAGGGTATGAGCAGTTCTTC. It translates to CRARDEGYEQFF.

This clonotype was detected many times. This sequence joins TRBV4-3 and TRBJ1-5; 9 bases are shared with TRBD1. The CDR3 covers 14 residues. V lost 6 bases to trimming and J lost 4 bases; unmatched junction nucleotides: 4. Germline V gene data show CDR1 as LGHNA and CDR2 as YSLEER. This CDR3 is CASSIDRGNQPQHF. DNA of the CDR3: TGCGCCAGCAGTATAGACAGGGGGAATCAGCCCCAGCATTTT.

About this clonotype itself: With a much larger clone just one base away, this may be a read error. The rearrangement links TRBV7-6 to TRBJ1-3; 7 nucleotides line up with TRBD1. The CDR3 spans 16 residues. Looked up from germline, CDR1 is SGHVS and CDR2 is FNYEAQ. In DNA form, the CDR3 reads TGTGCCAGCAGCCCATACAGGGGTTTATCTGGAAACACCTTATATTTT. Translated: CASSPYRGLSGNTLYF.

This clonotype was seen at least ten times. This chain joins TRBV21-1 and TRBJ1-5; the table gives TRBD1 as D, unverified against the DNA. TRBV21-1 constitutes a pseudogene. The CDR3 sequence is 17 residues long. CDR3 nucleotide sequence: TGTGCCAGCAGCACTTCATCGGACATGACGATGAATCAGCCCCAGCATTTT. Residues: CASSTSSDMTMNQPQHF.

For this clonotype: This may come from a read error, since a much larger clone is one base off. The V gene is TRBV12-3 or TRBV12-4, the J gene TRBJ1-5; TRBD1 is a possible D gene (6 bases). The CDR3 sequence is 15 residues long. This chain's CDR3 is CASSLAGDSSQPQHF. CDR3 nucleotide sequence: TGTGCCAGCAGTTTGGCAGGGGATAGCAGTCAGCCCCAGCATTTT.

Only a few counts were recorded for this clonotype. CDR3 region: CASSFRGGSQPQHF. The CDR3 DNA sequence: TGTGCCAGCAGTTTCAGGGGTGGATCTCAGCCCCAGCATTTT. The V gene is TRBV28, the J gene TRBJ1-5; tentative D call: TRBD1 (6 bases). V lost 3 bases and J 6 bases, leaving 12 bases between the germline ends. Looked up from germline, CDR1 is MDHEN and CDR2 is SYDVKM. The CDR3 has 14 amino acids.

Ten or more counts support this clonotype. CDR3 nucleotide sequence: TGTGCCAGCAGCGTAGAACAGGGGGCTAGTTATGGCTACACCTTC. It encodes CASSVEQGASYGYTF. The chain employs TRBV9 and TRBJ1-2; 9 bases line up with TRBD1. The CDR3 runs to 15 residues. CDR1 and CDR2 from the germline V gene are SGDLS and YYNGEE. Germline trimming cut 0 bases from V and 5 bases from J; bases unmatched to any gene: 5.

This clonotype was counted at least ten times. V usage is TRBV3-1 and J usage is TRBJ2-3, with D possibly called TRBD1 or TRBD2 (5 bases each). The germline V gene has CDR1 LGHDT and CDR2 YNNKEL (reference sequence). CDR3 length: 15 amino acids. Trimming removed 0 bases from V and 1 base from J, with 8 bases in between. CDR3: CASSQDRGGTDTQYF. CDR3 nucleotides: TGTGCCAGCAGCCAAGATAGGGGAGGCACAGATACGCAGTATTTT.

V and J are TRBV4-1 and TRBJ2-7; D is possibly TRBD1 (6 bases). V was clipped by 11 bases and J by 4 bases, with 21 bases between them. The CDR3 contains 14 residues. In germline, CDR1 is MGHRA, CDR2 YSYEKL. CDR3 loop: CARRQVARGYEQYF. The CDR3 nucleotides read TGCGCCCGCCGCCAAGTAGCCAGGGGTTACGAGCAGTACTTC.

The CDR3 sequence: CASSQRQGPEQYF. CDR3 DNA sequence: TGTGCCAGCAGTCAGAGACAGGGCCCCGAGCAGTACTTC. The chain employs TRBV27 and TRBJ2-7, with TRBD1 matching 7 bases. V lost 5 bases to trimming and J lost 6 bases; unmatched junction nucleotides: 7. The CDR3 runs 13 residues. Germline V lookup: CDR1 MNHEY, CDR2 SMNVEV (reference sequence).

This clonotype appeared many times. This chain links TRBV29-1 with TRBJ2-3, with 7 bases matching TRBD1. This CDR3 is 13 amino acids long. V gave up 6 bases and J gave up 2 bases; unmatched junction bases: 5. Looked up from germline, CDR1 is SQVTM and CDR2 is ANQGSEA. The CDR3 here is CSVRTGNTDTQYF. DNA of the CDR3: TGCAGCGTCCGGACAGGAAACACAGATACGCAGTATTTT.

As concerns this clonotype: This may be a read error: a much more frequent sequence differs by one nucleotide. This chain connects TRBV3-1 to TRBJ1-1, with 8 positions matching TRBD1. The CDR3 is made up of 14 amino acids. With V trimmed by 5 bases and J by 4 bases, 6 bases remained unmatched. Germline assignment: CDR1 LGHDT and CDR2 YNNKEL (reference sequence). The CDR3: CASSYYRGSTEAFF. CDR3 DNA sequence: TGTGCCAGCAGCTATTACAGGGGGAGCACTGAAGCTTTCTTT.

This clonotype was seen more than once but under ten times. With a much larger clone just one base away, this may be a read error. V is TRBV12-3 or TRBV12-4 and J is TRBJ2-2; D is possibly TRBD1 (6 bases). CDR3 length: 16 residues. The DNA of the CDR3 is TGTGCCGGCAGTAATGGGACATCCTTGGCCACCGGGGAGCTGTTTTTT. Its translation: CAGSNGTSLATGELFF.

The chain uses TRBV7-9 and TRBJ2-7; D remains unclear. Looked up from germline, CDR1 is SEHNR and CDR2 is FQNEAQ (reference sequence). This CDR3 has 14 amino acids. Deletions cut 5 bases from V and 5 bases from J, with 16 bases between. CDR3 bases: TGTGCCAGCAGCAACGGACCCCCTGAGGACGAGCAGTACTTC. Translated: CASSNGPPEDEQYF. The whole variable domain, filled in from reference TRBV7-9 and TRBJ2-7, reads DTGVSQNPRHKITKRGQNVTFRCDPISEHNRLYWYRQTLGQGPEFLTYFQNEAQLEKSRLLSDRFSAERPKGSFSTLEIQRTEQGDSAMYLCASSNGPPEDEQYFGPGTRLTVT.

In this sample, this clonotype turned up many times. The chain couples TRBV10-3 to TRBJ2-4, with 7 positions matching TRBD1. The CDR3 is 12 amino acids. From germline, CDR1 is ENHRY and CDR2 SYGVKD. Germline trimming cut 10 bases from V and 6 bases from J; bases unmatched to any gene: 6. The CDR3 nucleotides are TGTGCCACCGGGACAGTGGCAAACATTCAGTACTTC. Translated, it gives CATGTVANIQYF.

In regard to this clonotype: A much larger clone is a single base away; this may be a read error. Written as DNA, the CDR3 is TGTGCCAGCAGCTTAGATCTGACCGGGGGAGGACAAGAGACCCAGTACTTC. Encoded protein: CASSLDLTGGGQETQYF. The chain joins TRBV7-6 to TRBJ2-5; D may be TRBD2 (6 bases). This CDR3 region has 17 residues. With 1 base removed from V and 2 bases from J, the gap between germline ends came to 17 bases. Per germline, CDR1 SGHVS and CDR2 FNYEAQ. Full variable domain (remainder filled in from reference TRBV7-6 and TRBJ2-5): GAGVSQSPRYKVTKRGQDVALRCDPISGHVSLYWYRQALGQGPEFLTYFNYEAQQDKSGLPNDRFSAERPEGSISTLTIQRTEQRDSAMYRCASSLDLTGGGQETQYFGPGTRLLVL.

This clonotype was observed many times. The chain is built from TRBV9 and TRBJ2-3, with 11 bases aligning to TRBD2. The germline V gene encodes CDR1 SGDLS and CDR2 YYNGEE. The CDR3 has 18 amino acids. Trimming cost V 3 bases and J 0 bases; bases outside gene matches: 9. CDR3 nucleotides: TGTGCCAGCAGCGCCTTTCTCGGGACTAGCGGTAGCACAGATACGCAGTATTTT. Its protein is CASSAFLGTSGSTDTQYF.

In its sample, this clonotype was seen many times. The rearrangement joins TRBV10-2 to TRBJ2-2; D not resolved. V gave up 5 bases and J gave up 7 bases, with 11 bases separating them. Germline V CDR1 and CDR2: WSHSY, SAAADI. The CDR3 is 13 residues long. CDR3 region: CASSSIKDGELFF. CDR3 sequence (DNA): TGCGCCAGCAGTTCGATCAAAGACGGGGAGCTGTTTTTT.

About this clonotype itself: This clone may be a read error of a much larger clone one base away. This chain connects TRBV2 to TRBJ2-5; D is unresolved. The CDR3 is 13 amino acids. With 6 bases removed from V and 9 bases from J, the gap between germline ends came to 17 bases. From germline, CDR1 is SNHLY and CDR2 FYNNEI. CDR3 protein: CASRDTIDKPQYF. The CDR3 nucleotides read TGTGCCAGCAGGGATACTATTGACAAGCCCCAGTACTTC.

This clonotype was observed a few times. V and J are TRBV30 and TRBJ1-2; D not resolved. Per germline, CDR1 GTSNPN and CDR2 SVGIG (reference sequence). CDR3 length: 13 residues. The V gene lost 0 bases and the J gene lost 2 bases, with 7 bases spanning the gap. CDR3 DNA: TGTGCCTGGAGTGTACTAGGGAACTATGGCTACACCTTC. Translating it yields CAWSVLGNYGYTF.

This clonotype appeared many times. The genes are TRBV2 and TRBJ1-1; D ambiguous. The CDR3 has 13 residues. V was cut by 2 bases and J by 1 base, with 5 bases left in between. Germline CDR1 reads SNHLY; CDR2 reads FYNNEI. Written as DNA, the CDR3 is TGTGCCAGCAGTGAAAACCGGAACACTGAAGCTTTCTTT. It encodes CASSENRNTEAFF.

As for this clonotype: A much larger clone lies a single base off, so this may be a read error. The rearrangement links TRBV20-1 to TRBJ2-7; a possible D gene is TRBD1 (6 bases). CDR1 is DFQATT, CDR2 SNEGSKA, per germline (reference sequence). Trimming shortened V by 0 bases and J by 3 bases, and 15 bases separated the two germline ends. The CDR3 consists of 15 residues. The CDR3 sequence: CSAREGQQEDYEQYF. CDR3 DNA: TGCAGTGCTAGAGAGGGACAACAGGAGGACTACGAGCAGTACTTC.

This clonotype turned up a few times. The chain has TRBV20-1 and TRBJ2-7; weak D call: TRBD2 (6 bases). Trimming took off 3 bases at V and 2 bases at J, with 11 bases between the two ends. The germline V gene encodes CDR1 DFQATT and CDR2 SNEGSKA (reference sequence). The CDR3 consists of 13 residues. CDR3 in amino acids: CSASDAGTYEQYF. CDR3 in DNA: TGCAGTGCTAGTGACGCGGGGACCTACGAGCAGTACTTC.

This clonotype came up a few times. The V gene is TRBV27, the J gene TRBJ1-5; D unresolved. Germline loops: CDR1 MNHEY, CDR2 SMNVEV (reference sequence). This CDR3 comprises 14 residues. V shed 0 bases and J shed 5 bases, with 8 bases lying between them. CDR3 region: CASSLSGVYQPQHF. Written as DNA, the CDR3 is TGTGCCAGCAGTTTATCCGGGGTTTATCAGCCCCAGCATTTT.